The sequence of this T cell receptor beta chain was determined in a study of CD4 T cells in relation to SARS-CoV-2 and coronaviruses (dated by TCRdb to the early 2020s). Broadly, across the study: In the ViraFEST assay, PBMCs were cultured with antigen for about 11 days, after which TCR beta CDR3s were sequenced to identify clonal expansions specific to the antigen. A median age of about 36 years, with a range of about 21 to 75 years, was recorded for the full convalescent cohort of around twelve patients. Among the roughly twelve convalescent patients, 8 males and 4 females were included, and two of the subjects were Hispanic. Shared crossreactive spike epitopes were mapped to their HLA restriction using patient-derived lymphoblastoid cell lines. The study assessed, at the TCR clonotype level, memory CD4+ T cell crossreactivity between SARS-CoV-2 and common cold coronavirus spike proteins. The Adaptive Biotechnologies TCR-sequencing kit was used for samples from a few pre-COVID donors and for the naive versus memory experiments, whereas the other data were Illumina-based. A different, Illumina-based TCR-beta assay was used to sequence expansion assays from other donors in the study. The full study reports these points: Because no donor provided both pre-pandemic and post-infection samples, tracing the source of pre-existing responses was limited. Memory CD4+ clonotypes crossrecognizing SARS-CoV-2 and at least one common cold coronavirus spike were found in approximately 60% of donors. Sequencing naive versus memory cells indicated that the assay picks up memory recall responses, not primary responses primed during culture. Crossreactivity analysis was centred on spike protein, so crossreactivity against other viral proteins was not assessed. Small numbers of patients and of tested TCRs were a limitation of the study. Significantly weaker SARS-CoV-2-driven expansion was shown by crossreactive clones than by monoreactive clones, consistent with antigenic imprinting.

Naive and memory CD4+ T cells were separated from cryopreserved PBMCs by CD4 enrichment followed by EasySep naive CD4+ T cell enrichment. For about eleven days, sorted naive or memory CD4+ T cells (roughly 100,000) were cultured at a 1:1 ratio with T cell-depleted PBMCs and CEF peptides. In general, every peptide culture condition was set up in three replicate wells. Ficoll-Paque PLUS gradient centrifugation was used to isolate PBMCs from either whole blood or leukapheresis product. PBMCs were either cryopreserved at -140°C or used fresh in the expansion assay. The QIAamp Micro DNA Kit was used to extract genomic DNA from the CD4+ T cells. Including the terminal cysteine and phenylalanine, the CDR3 comprises 13 residues. Solely the CDR3 DNA is kept, with 39 bases framed from the first base. CDR1 and CDR2 are read off the germline V gene as WSHSY and SAAADI. At the junction V is shortened by 6 bases and J by 6 bases, with 12 bases in between.

CEF-cultured naive and memory CD4+ T cell DNA received survey-level immunoSEQ TCR-beta sequencing. In the paper's pipeline: Preprocessing removed nonproductive sequences and CDR3s not starting with C, not ending with F or W, or shorter than 7 amino acids. The MANAFEST web app identified antigen-specific clonotypes based on expansion compared with the reference and other culture wells. A clone was considered positive if significant expansion relative to the reference culture was observed in 2 of 3 replicate wells at an FDR below 0.05. For a clone to be considered positive, significant expansion relative to all other tandem wells and an odds ratio above 5 were also required. Cultured and uncultured naive and memory CD4+ repertoires were searched for previously identified spike- and CEF-reactive CDR3s. CDR3 homology was measured as pairwise Levenshtein distance, computed with the stringdist R package after trimming three terminal residues from each end. Here the immuneACCESS table is served through TCRdb, limited to in-frame sequences with V and J called. Missing clones are a known gap in these copies; in checked studies unresolved V genes cover under half, and the rest lacks a known reason. D and trimming come from the DNA, and the V and J calls and clone size come from that table. The sample contains about 36,000 clones, 70% to 85% of them found a single time. Roughly 20% of the sample rests with the top ten.

As for this clone: This receptor's antigen is unknown. Base qualities are missing; no much larger clone stands one base away.

The receptor chain draws on TRBV10-2 and TRBJ1-5, with TRBD1 perhaps the D gene, on 6 matching bases. The sample consisted of memory CD4+ T cells from PBMCs, cultured in vitro. The cell subset or site label of this sample denotes: memory (non-naive) CD4+ T cells. The TCR originated in an adult with COVID-19. The CDR3 sequence is CASRDSSSQPQHF. The DNA reads as follows: TGCGCCAGCAGGGACAGTTCGAGTCAGCCCCAGCATTTT.